Below are 5 T cell receptor beta chains sequenced from a single sample in a study of regulatory T cells in long-lasting Graves disease. Time point here: newly diagnosed GD, antithyroid drugs for less than 3 months. The TCR library was prepared using RNA isolated from PBMCs. Arm-PCR with iRepertoire HTBI primers amplified the CDR3 regions for these TCR beta libraries. A single record per CDR3 protein comes from TCRdb applying MiXCR to the multiplex PCR reads. The sample records 600,000 to 650,000 distinct CDR3 sequences, roughly 15% being singletons. This sample was also put to use in a study of T cells in Graves' hyperthyroidism and ophthalmopathy.

The source was peripheral blood mononuclear cells (PBMCs), collected at new diagnosis, from a patient treated with antithyroid drugs. These receptors all come from a woman aged 25 to 45 with Graves disease.

This clonotype showed up many times. The chain links TRBV6-5 to TRBJ1-2; 7 bases map to TRBD1. With 4 bases clipped from V and 6 bases from J, the junction kept 11 bases outside the gene matches. Germline V gene sequence: CDR1 MNHEY, CDR2 SVGAGI. The CDR3 spans 15 residues. The CDR3 is CASSSPGQMRNGYTF. The CDR3 DNA sequence: TGTGCCAGCAGTTCCCCGGGACAGATGAGGAATGGCTACACCTTC.

This clonotype was seen at least ten times. The chain employs TRBV28 and TRBJ1-5; unclear D gene. V lost 1 base and J lost 14, with 9 bases in between. The CDR3 has 11 amino acids. Germline loops: CDR1 MDHEN, CDR2 SYDVKM. CDR3: CASSLYGGKHF. Written as DNA, the CDR3 is TGTGCCAGCAGTTTATATGGTGGCAAGCATTTT.

The V gene is TRBV7-2, the J gene TRBJ2-7; 8 nucleotides line up with TRBD1. The CDR3 length is 15 residues. Losses at the gene ends were 5 bases for V and 2 bases for J; bases not matched to a gene: 8. The V gene's germline CDR1 is SGHTA and CDR2 FQGNSA. The CDR3 nucleotides read TGTGCCAGCAGCCAACGACAGGGGTCAACCTACGAGCAGTACTTC. It encodes CASSQRQGSTYEQYF.

This clonotype turned up a few times. The rearrangement joins TRBV12-3 or TRBV12-4 to TRBJ2-5, with unresolved D. The CDR3 spans 14 residues. With 4 bases removed from V and 4 bases from J, the gap between germline ends came to 13 bases. Here the CDR3 DNA reads TGTGCCAGCAGTTACTCGATTTGGGGAGAGACCCAGTACTTC. Its translation is CASSYSIWGETQYF.

The rearrangement joins TRBV7-9 to TRBJ2-6; the D gene is possibly TRBD2 (6 bases). CDR1 is SEHNR, CDR2 FQNEAQ, per germline (reference sequence). This CDR3 contains 18 residues. V lost 5 bases to trimming and J lost 0 bases, with 17 bases between them. The DNA of the CDR3 is TGTGCCAGCAGCATGCCCGAGGACGGGAGCTCTGGGGCCAACGTCCTGACTTTC. Protein: CASSMPEDGSSGANVLTF.